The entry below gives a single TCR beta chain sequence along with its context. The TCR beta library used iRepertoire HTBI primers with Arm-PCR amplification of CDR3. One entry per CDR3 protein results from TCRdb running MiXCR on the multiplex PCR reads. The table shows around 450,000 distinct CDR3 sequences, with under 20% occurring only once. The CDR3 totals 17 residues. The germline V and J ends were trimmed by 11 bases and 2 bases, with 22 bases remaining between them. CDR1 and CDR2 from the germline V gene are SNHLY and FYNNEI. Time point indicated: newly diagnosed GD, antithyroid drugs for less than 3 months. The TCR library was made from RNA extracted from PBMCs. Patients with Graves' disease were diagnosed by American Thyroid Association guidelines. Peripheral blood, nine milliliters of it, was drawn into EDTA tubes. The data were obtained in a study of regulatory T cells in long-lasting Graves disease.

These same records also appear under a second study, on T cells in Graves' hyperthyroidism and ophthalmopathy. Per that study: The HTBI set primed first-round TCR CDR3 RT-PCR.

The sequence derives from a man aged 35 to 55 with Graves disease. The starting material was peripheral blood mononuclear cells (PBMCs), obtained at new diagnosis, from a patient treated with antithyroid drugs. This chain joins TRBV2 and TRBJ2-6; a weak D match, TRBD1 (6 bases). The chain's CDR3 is CALLRTQGLTGANVLTF. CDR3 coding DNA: TGTGCCCTGCTAAGAACGCAGGGGTTGACTGGGGCCAACGTCCTGACTTTC.